These 3 T cell receptor beta chains were sequenced from one sample in a study of cytomegalovirus exposure and HLA in healthy donors. Repertoires were generated with immunoSEQ multiplex PCR, while TCRdb's copy carries only in-frame clones and drops some. Of some 310,000 clones listed, approximately 85% are singletons. Sequencing input: PBMCs. These receptors were obtained from a man aged 30-40 years in good health and CMV-seronegative.

The CDR3 loop is CASKRREANPGTEAFF. CDR3 in DNA: TGTGCCAGTAAACGGAGGGAGGCCAACCCGGGGACTGAAGCTTTCTTT. The rearrangement links TRBV19 to TRBJ1-1; no reliable D call. Germline CDR1 reads LNHDA; CDR2 reads SQIVND (reference sequence). This CDR3 has 16 residues. Trimming took 7 bases from V and 5 from J, leaving 23 bases between them.

This sequence joins TRBV6-5 and TRBJ2-4, with D possibly TRBD2 on 7 matching bases. This CDR3 is built from 13 residues. Trimming took 0 bases from V and 13 from J, leaving 13 bases between them. Germline assignment: CDR1 MNHEY and CDR2 SVGAGI. The CDR3 DNA reads as TGTGCCAGCAGTTACTCGGAACAGGGAGGGCAGTACTTC. Its protein is CASSYSEQGGQYF.

The V call is TRBV7-6, the J call TRBJ2-5, with D possibly being TRBD1 (6 bases). The CDR3 is 17 residues long. Deletions cut 3 bases from V and 4 bases from J, with 21 bases between. Germline V gene data show CDR1 as SGHVS and CDR2 as FNYEAQ. The CDR3 DNA reads TGTGCCAGCAGCTTTTACCTTGGGGAGAGAGGGGGAGAGACCCAGTACTTC. Translating it yields CASSFYLGERGGETQYF. The full variable domain, completed using reference TRBV7-6 and TRBJ2-5, is GAGVSQSPRYKVTKRGQDVALRCDPISGHVSLYWYRQALGQGPEFLTYFNYEAQQDKSGLPNDRFSAERPEGSISTLTIQRTEQRDSAMYRCASSFYLGERGGETQYFGPGTRLLVL.